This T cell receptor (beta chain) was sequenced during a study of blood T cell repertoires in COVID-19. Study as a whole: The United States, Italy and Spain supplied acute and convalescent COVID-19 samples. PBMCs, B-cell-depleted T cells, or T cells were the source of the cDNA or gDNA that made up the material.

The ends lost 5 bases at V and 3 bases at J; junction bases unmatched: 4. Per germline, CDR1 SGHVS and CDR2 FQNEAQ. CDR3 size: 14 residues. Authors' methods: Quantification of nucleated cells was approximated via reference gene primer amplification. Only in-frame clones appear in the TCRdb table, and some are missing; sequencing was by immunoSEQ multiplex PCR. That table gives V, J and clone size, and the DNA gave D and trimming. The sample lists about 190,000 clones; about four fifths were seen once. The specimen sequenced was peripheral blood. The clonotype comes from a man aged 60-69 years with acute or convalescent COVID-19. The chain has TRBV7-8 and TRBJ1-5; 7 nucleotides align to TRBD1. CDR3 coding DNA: TGTGCCAGCAGCGCCAGGGGGAACAATCAGCCCCAGCATTTT. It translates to CASSARGNNQPQHF.